This TCR beta chain was obtained from a study of blood T cell repertoires in COVID-19 (dated by TCRdb to 2018 to 2021). With regard to the full study: The collaborator samples originated in the United States, Italy and Spain and spanned the acute and convalescent phases of COVID-19. The material from the prospective study consisted of cDNA or gDNA derived from T cells, B-cell-depleted T cells, or PBMCs. The dataset comprised deeply sampled blood TCRbeta repertoires from subjects exposed to, actively infected with, or recovered from COVID-19. The repertoires were made available in a free public database intended to serve as a resource for research on the immune response to SARS-CoV-2. The samples were drawn from two sources: the first 160 participants of the ongoing ImmuneRACE study, and over 1,000 subjects contributed by 6 global collaborators. The sample metadata nearly always contained a de-identified subject ID, COVID-19 status, age in years and sex. Where available, HLA class I and class II types were taken from metadata supplied by the sample provider and were not determined by assay-based typing. Results the study describes overall, beyond this receptor: Clinical and demographic metadata were provided uncurated, with the amount varying by source and participant.

As concerns this clone: What this receptor recognizes is not known. Per-base quality was not reported, and no clone a single base away is much larger than it.

Collaborating institutions collected whole blood in K2EDTA tubes following their own protocols. For TCRbeta analysis, collaborators shipped samples as frozen whole blood, isolated PBMCs, or DNA extracted from either of those sample types. The CDR3 runs 14 residues from the cysteine to the phenylalanine. CDR3 DNA is the only sequence kept; it has 42 bases, read in frame from the first base. CDR1 and CDR2 are drawn from the germline V gene: MGHRA, YSYEKL. Relative to germline, V is missing 1 base and J is missing 8 bases, with 3 bases of the junction outside any gene match. The immunoSEQ Assay, a bias-controlled multiplex PCR, was used to amplify TCRbeta CDR3 regions from genomic DNA. On the authors' methods: Within the assay, amplification of reference gene primers was used to estimate how many nucleated cells each sample contained. To quantify the absolute abundance of each unique TCRbeta CDR3 rearrangement, sequence reads were collapsed and filtered. For each sample, productive Simpson clonality was calculated as the square root of Simpson's diversity index across productive rearrangements. TCRdb took this table from immuneACCESS and kept in-frame rearrangements with V and J called. Such tables lack part of the clones; where checked against another copy, unresolved V genes explain under half of the gap, and the rest is unexplained. Clone size and V and J calls were adopted from that table, with D and trimming inferred from the DNA. For this sample the table gives some 96,000 clones, of which around 86% were detected only once. 10% of the sample is held by the ten biggest clonotypes.

The chain links TRBV4-1 with TRBJ2-7; the junction holds 12 bases that match TRBD2. This receptor was taken from a man aged 50 to 59 with acute or convalescent COVID-19. Sequences were obtained from peripheral blood. The CDR3 is CASSQALAGGKQYF. The DNA sequence is as follows: TGCGCCAGCAGCCAAGCCCTAGCGGGAGGGAAGCAGTACTTC.